The source of this T cell receptor (beta chain) is a study of blood T cell repertoires in COVID-19. Study in general: Italy, Spain and the United States were the sources of the convalescent and acute COVID-19 samples.

This clone occurred a few times. Sequencing was performed with immunoSEQ multiplex PCR; in TCRdb, only in-frame clones are kept and a portion is missing. This repertoire shows roughly 100,000 clones, about 90% found once; its top ten account for around 6.2%. Deletions cut 4 bases from V and 1 base from J, with 4 bases between. This CDR3 contains 12 residues. The germline gives CDR1 LNHDA, CDR2 SQIVND (reference sequence). The specimen sequenced was peripheral blood. The TCR sequence derives from a human donor in a cohort sampled during active COVID-19. The J gene is TRBJ1-1, the V gene TRBV19; D ambiguous. CDR3 nucleotide sequence: TGTGCCAGTAGTACAGGGAACACTGAAGCTTTCTTT. Translation gives CASSTGNTEAFF. The whole variable domain, remainder taken from reference TRBV19 and TRBJ1-1, is DGGITQSPKYLFRKEGQNVTLSCEQNLNHDAMYWYRQDPGQGLRLIYYSQIVNDFQKGDIAEGYSVSREKKESFPLTVTSAQKNPTAFYLCASSTGNTEAFFGQGTRLTVV.